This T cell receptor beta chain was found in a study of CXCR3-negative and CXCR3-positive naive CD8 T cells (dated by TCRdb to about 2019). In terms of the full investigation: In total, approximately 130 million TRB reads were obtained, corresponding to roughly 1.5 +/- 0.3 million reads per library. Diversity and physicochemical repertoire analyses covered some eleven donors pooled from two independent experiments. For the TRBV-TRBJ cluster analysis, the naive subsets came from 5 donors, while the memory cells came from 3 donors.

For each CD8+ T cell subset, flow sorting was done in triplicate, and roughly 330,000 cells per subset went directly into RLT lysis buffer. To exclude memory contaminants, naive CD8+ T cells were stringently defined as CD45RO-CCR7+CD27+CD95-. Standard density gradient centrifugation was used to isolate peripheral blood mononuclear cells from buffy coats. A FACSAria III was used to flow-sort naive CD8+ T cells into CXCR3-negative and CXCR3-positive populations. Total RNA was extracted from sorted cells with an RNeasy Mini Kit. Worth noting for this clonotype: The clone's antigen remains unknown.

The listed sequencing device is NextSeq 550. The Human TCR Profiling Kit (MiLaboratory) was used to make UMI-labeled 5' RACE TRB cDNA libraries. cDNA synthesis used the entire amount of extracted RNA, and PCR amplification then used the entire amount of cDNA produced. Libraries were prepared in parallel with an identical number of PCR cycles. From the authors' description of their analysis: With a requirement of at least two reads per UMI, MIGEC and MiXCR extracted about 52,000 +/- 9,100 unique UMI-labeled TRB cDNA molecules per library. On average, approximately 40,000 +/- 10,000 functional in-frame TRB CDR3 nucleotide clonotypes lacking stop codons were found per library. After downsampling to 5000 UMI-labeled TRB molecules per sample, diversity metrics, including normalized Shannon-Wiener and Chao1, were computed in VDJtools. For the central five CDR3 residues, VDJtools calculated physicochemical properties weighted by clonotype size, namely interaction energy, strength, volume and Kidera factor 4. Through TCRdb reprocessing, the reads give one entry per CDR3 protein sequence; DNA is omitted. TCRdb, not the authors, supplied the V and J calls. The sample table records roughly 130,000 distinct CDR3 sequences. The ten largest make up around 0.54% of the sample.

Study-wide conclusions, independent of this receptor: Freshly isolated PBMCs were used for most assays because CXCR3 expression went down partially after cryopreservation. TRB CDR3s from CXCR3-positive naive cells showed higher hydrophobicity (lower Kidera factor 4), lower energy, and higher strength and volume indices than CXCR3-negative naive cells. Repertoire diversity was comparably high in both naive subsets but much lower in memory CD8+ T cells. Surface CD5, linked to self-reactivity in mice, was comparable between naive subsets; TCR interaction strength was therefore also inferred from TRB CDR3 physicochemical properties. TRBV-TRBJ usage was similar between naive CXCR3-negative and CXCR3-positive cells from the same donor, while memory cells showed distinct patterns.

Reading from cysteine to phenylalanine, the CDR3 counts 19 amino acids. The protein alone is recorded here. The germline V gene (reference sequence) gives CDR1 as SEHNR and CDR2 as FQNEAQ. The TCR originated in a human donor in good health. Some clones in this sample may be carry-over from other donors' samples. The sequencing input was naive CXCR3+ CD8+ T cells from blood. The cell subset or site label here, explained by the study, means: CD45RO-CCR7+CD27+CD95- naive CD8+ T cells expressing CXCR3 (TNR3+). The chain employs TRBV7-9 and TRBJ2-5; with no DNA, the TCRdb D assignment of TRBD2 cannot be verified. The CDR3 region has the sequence CASSLSFRGTPRTFETQYF.